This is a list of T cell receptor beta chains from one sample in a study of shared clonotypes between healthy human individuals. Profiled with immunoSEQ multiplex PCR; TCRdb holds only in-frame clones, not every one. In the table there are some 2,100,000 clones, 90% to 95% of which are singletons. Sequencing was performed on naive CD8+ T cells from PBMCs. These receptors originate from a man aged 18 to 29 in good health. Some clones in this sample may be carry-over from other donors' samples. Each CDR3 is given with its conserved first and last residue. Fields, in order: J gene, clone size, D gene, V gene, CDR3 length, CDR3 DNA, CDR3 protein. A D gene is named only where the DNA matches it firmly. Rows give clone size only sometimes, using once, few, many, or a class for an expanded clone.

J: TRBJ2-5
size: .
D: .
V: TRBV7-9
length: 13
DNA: TGTGCCAGCACCCATGGGGTGGGAGAGACCCAGTACTTC
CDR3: CASTHGVGETQYF

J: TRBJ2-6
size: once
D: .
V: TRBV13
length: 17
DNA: TGTGCCAGCAGCTTAGGCCTCGGTGGCACTGGGGCCAACGTCCTGACTTTC
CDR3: CASSLGLGGTGANVLTF

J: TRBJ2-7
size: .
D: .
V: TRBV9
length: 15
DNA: TGTGCCAGCAGCGGGACCGCAGTCCCGTTCTACGAGCAGTACTTC
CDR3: CASSGTAVPFYEQYF

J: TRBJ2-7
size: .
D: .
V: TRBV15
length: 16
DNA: TGTGCCACCAGCAGTGGCATGGGGCTGATCTCCTACGAGCAGTACTTC
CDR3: CATSSGMGLISYEQYF

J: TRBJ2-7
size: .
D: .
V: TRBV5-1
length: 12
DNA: TGCGCCAGCGGAAACTCAGGCTACGAGCAGTACTTC
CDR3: CASGNSGYEQYF

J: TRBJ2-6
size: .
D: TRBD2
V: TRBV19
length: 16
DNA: TGTGCCAGTAGTCTCCGGGGGGACTCTGGGGCCAACGTCCTGACTTTC
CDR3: CASSLRGDSGANVLTF

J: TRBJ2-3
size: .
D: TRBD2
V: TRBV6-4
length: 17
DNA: TGTGCCAGCAGATGCGGGACTAGCGGGGGCGTCACAGATACGCAGTATTTT
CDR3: CASRCGTSGGVTDTQYF

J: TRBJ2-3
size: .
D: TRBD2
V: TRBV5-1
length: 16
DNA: TGCGCCAACAATACTCTAGCGGTAGCGAAAGATACGCAAGGGCATTTT
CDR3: CANNTLAVAKDTQGHF

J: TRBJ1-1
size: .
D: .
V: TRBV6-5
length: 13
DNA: TGTGCCAGCGAGACAGCAGTGAACACTGAAGCTTTCTTT
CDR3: CASETAVNTEAFF

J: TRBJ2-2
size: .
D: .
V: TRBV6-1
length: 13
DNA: TGTGCCAGCAGTGAAACAGACAGCGGGGAGCTGTTTTTT
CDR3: CASSETDSGELFF

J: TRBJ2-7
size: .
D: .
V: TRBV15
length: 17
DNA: TGTGCCACCAGCAGAGATTACAAGCGTCATGATCTTTACGAGCAGTACTTC
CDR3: CATSRDYKRHDLYEQYF

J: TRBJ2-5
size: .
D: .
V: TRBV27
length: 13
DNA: TGTGCCAGCAGTTTACGCCTCTTCGGGACCCAGTACTTC
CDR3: CASSLRLFGTQYF

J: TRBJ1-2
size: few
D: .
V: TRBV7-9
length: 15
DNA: TGTGCCAGCAGCTTAACCTTGGCAGACAACTATGGCTACACCTTC
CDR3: CASSLTLADNYGYTF

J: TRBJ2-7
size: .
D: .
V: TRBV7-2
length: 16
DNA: TGTGCCAGCAGACCGGAGGGACACCCGAGCTCCTACGAGCAGTACTTC
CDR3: CASRPEGHPSSYEQYF

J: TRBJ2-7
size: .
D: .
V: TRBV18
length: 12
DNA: TGTGCCAGCTCACCCGGGACCTACGAGCAGTACTTC
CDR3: CASSPGTYEQYF

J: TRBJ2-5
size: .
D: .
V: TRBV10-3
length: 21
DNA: TGTGCCATCAGTGAGTCAGGGGTGAGACTCCCCGGGGGTTTATTGCAAGAGACCCAGTACTTC
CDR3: CAISESGVRLPGGLLQETQYF

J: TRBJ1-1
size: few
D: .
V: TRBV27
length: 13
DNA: TGTGCCAGCAGTTTCAACAGGGAGGGTGAAGCTTTCTTT
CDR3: CASSFNREGEAFF

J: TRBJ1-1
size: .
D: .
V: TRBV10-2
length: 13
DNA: TGCGCCAGCAGTGAGTCGGGACCGCCGCGAGCTTTCTTT
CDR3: CASSESGPPRAFF

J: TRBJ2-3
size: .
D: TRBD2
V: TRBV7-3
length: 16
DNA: TGTGCCAGCGATGAGACCGGGACTAGAGGGTGGGATACGCAGTATTTT
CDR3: CASDETGTRGWDTQYF

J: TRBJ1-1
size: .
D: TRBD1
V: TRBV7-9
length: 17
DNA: TGTGCCAGCAGCCGGGACAGCGCCTTCCAAAGGAACACTGAAGCTTTCTTT
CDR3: CASSRDSAFQRNTEAFF

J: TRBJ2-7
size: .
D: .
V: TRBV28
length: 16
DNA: TGTGCCAGCAGAGACGGCACAGGGACTGGCGCTTACGAGCAGTACTTC
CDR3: CASRDGTGTGAYEQYF

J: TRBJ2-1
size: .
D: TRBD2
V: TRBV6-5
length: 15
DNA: TGTGCCAGCAGTTGGGGACTAGCGAGTAACAATGAGCAGTTCTTC
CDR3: CASSWGLASNNEQFF

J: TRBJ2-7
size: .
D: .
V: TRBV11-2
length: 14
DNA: TGTGCCAGCAGGTCGGTGGGGGGAAACTACGAGCAGTACTTC
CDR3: CASRSVGGNYEQYF

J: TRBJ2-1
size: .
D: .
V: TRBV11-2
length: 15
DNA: TGTGCCAGCAGCTTAGTAGGTCTAGCAAACAATGAGCAGTTCTTC
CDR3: CASSLVGLANNEQFF

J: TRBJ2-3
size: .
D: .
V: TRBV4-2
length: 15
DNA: TGTGCCAGCAGCCAAGATATGTACTCCACAGATACGCAGTATTTT
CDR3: CASSQDMYSTDTQYF

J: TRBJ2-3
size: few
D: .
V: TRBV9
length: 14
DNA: TGTGCCAGCAGCGTAGGAGGTAGCACAGATACGCAGTATTTT
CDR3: CASSVGGSTDTQYF

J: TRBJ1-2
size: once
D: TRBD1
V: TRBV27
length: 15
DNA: TGTGCCAGCAGTTTACAAACAGGGGGCAGCTATGGCTACACCTTC
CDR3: CASSLQTGGSYGYTF

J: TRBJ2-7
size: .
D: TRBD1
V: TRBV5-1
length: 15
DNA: TGCGCCAGCAAAGCCGGGACAGGGTGGTGGTACGAGCAGTACTTC
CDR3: CASKAGTGWWYEQYF

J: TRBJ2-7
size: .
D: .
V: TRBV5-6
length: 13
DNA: TGTGCCAGCTCCGTGAGAGGAGCCTACGAGCAGTACTTC
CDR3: CASSVRGAYEQYF

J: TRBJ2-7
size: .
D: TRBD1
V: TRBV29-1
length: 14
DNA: TGCAGCGTTTTCCCGGGACAGGGAGGGTACGAGCAGTACTTC
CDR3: CSVFPGQGGYEQYF

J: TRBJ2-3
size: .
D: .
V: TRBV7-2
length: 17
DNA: TGTGCCAGCAGCTTATACGATCTGGAGGAGGGCACAGATACGCAGTATTTT
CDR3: CASSLYDLEEGTDTQYF

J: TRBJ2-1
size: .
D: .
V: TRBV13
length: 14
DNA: TGTGCCAGCAGCCTTCATCGTGGTATAAATGAGCAGTTCTTC
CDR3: CASSLHRGINEQFF

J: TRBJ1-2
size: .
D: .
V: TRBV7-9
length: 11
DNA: TGTGCCAGCAGCTCTCGCGAGGGCTACACCTTC
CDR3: CASSSREGYTF

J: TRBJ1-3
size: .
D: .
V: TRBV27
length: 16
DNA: TGTGCCAGCAGTTTCCCGGGTCCCCGGTCTGGAAACACCATATATTTT
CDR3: CASSFPGPRSGNTIYF

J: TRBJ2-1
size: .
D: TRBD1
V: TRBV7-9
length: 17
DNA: TGTGCCAGCAGCGACTCCGGGACAGGAGACCCCTACAATGAGCAGTTCTTC
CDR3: CASSDSGTGDPYNEQFF

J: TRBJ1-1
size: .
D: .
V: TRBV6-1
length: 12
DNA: TGTGCCAGCTACTTCATGAACACTGAAGCTTTCTTT
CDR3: CASYFMNTEAFF

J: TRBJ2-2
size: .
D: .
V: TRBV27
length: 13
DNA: TGTGCCTCGCGGGGAGTTTGGACCGGGGAGCTGTTTTTT
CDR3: CASRGVWTGELFF